This T cell receptor (beta chain) is from a study of molecular identifiers for immune sequencing clone quantification. Study-level background: RNA from around 20,000 or 100,000 naive CD8 cells was split five ways in replicates, with four sequenced.

The CDR3 loop spans 15 amino acids. Trimming cost V 4 bases and J 4 bases, with 16 bases left between them. Germline lookup yields CDR1 SEHNR and CDR2 FQNEAQ (reference sequence). Library preparation followed earlier protocols using designated TCR primers. Using its own MiXCR run on the PCR reads, TCRdb lists one record per CDR3 protein. This sample has roughly 300,000 distinct CDR3 sequences; about a quarter occur once, and the top ten carry 0.65% to 0.95%. The sequenced sample consisted of naive CD8+ T cells from blood, with Jurkat cell RNA spiked in. Described subset: FACS-sorted CD8+CD4-CCR7+CD45RA+ naive T cells. The TCR was taken from a human donor in good health. Some libraries in this study had Jurkat cell RNA spiked in. The chain has TRBV7-9 and TRBJ2-5; D call uncertain. CDR3 in amino acids: CASSWPSLGLETQYF. In DNA, the CDR3 is TGTGCCAGCAGCTGGCCCTCTTTGGGTCTAGAGACCCAGTACTTC.